The sequence of this TCR beta chain was determined in a study of T cells in Graves' hyperthyroidism and ophthalmopathy. About the study: Peripheral blood collection took place at initial diagnosis, before any treatment.

When ophthalmopathy did not progress within 18 months, Graves' hyperthyroidism was considered stable. Using RNA transcripts as the source, TCR beta CDR3 regions were amplified. With the HTBI primer set, the TCR CDR3 went through a first round of RT-PCR. TCRdb recomputed calls from the multiplex PCR reads with MiXCR, one row per CDR3 protein. Of around 450,000 distinct CDR3 sequences detected, roughly 14% appear once; the ten largest clones hold approximately 7.5%. Sequencing was carried out using blood. The source of this sequence is a young woman with Graves' hyperthyroidism.

The CDR3 loop reads CSVMGFANYGYTF. Here the CDR3 DNA reads TGCAGCGTCATGGGGTTTGCTAACTATGGCTACACCTTC. This chain uses TRBV29-1 with TRBJ1-2; D unresolved. CDR3 length: 13 residues. Germline CDR1 reads SQVTM; CDR2 reads ANQGSEA. V gave up 6 bases and J gave up 0 bases, with 11 bases separating them.